Listed below are T cell receptor beta chains from one sample, sequenced in a study of long-term antiretroviral therapy in people with HIV. Profiled with immunoSEQ multiplex PCR; TCRdb holds only in-frame clones, not every one. Of about 17,000 clones detected, about 91% appear once; the ten largest clones hold around 10%. The sequenced sample was unsorted PBMCs, obtained 0.3 years after starting antiretroviral therapy. These receptors were taken from a man aged 55-75 years with HIV. Both conserved end residues are part of each CDR3. The D gene is left open where the match is weak. Some rows mark clone size as missing; the rest say once, few, many or name a class of expanded clone.

v_gene: TRBV9; d_gene: TRBD1; j_gene: TRBJ2-1; abundance: .; CDR3nt: TGTGCCAGCAGCGTAGGCTCGACAGGGAGCAATGAGCAGTTCTTC; CDR3aa: CASSVGSTGSNEQFF
v_gene: TRBV9; d_gene: .; j_gene: TRBJ2-2; abundance: .; CDR3nt: TGTGCCAGCGGCACCAACACCGGGGAGCTGTTTTTT; CDR3aa: CASGTNTGELFF
v_gene: TRBV30; d_gene: .; j_gene: TRBJ1-2; abundance: .; CDR3nt: TGTGCCTGGAGTGTACCCGCCTACAGGACTAATGACTATGGCTACACCTTC; CDR3aa: CAWSVPAYRTNDYGYTF
v_gene: TRBV6-1; d_gene: .; j_gene: TRBJ1-2; abundance: .; CDR3nt: TGTGCCAGCAGTGAAGCGCGAGGGAGCGGCTATGGCTACACCTTC; CDR3aa: CASSEARGSGYGYTF
v_gene: TRBV5-4; d_gene: .; j_gene: TRBJ1-1; abundance: .; CDR3nt: TGTGCCAGCAGCTTGGCAGGGGAGGGGAACACTGAAGCTTTCTTT; CDR3aa: CASSLAGEGNTEAFF
v_gene: TRBV5-1; d_gene: TRBD2; j_gene: TRBJ2-7; abundance: once; CDR3nt: TGCGCCAGCAGCTGGCGGGAGGGCTACGAGCAGTACTTC; CDR3aa: CASSWREGYEQYF
v_gene: TRBV4-2; d_gene: .; j_gene: TRBJ1-2; abundance: once; CDR3nt: TGTGCCAGCAGCCAAGACTATGGCTACACCTTC; CDR3aa: CASSQDYGYTF
v_gene: TRBV19; d_gene: TRBD2; j_gene: TRBJ2-3; abundance: .; CDR3nt: TGTGCCAGTAGTCCACAGCCGGGACTAGCGGAATACACAGATACGCAGTATTTT; CDR3aa: CASSPQPGLAEYTDTQYF
v_gene: TRBV28; d_gene: .; j_gene: TRBJ2-7; abundance: .; CDR3nt: TGTGCCAGCAGTTCCCTCACGGGAGCCAACTACGAGCAGTACTTC; CDR3aa: CASSSLTGANYEQYF
v_gene: TRBV29-1; d_gene: TRBD2; j_gene: TRBJ2-3; abundance: .; CDR3nt: TGCAGCGTAGGGGGACTAGCGGGTGTCGCAGATACGCAGTATTTT; CDR3aa: CSVGGLAGVADTQYF
v_gene: TRBV5-4; d_gene: .; j_gene: TRBJ2-5; abundance: .; CDR3nt: TGTGCCAGCACCGGGGGAAGGACAGCGCAACAAGAGACCCAGTACTTC; CDR3aa: CASTGGRTAQQETQYF
v_gene: TRBV9; d_gene: .; j_gene: TRBJ2-7; abundance: .; CDR3nt: TGTGCCAGCAGCGGAGAACCGCACTACGAGCAGTACTTC; CDR3aa: CASSGEPHYEQYF
v_gene: TRBV5-1; d_gene: .; j_gene: TRBJ2-7; abundance: .; CDR3nt: TGCGCCAGCAGCTTCGGGGGGCCCTACGAGCAGTACTTC; CDR3aa: CASSFGGPYEQYF
v_gene: TRBV7-2; d_gene: .; j_gene: TRBJ1-2; abundance: .; CDR3nt: TGTGCCAGCAGCACCCGGACGCCTCATGGCTACACCTTC; CDR3aa: CASSTRTPHGYTF
v_gene: TRBV11-2; d_gene: .; j_gene: TRBJ2-7; abundance: .; CDR3nt: TGTGCCAGCAGCTTAGGCTCTTGGGGCGGCGAGCAGTACTTC; CDR3aa: CASSLGSWGGEQYF
v_gene: TRBV19; d_gene: .; j_gene: TRBJ1-4; abundance: .; CDR3nt: TGTGCCAGTAGGACGAATGAAAAACTGTTTTTT; CDR3aa: CASRTNEKLFF
v_gene: TRBV7-8; d_gene: .; j_gene: TRBJ2-6; abundance: .; CDR3nt: TGTGCCAGCAGCTTTTTGGGTGCATCTGGGGCCAACGTCCTGACTTTC; CDR3aa: CASSFLGASGANVLTF
v_gene: TRBV9; d_gene: .; j_gene: TRBJ2-1; abundance: .; CDR3nt: TGTGCCAGCAGCGTGGGGGGGACACTGTACAATGAGCAGTTCTTC; CDR3aa: CASSVGGTLYNEQFF
v_gene: TRBV7-9; d_gene: TRBD2; j_gene: TRBJ2-1; abundance: .; CDR3nt: TGTGCCAGCAGCTTCAGACTAGCGGCCTCGGAGTCCAGTGAGCAGTTCTTC; CDR3aa: CASSFRLAASESSEQFF
v_gene: TRBV19; d_gene: .; j_gene: TRBJ2-3; abundance: .; CDR3nt: TGTGCCAGTAGTACACTTGGCGGGCCAGATACGCAGTATTTT; CDR3aa: CASSTLGGPDTQYF
v_gene: TRBV5-5; d_gene: TRBD1; j_gene: TRBJ2-2; abundance: .; CDR3nt: TGTGCCAGCAGCTTGGCCGGGACAGGGAACACCGGGGAGCTGTTTTTT; CDR3aa: CASSLAGTGNTGELFF
v_gene: TRBV18; d_gene: .; j_gene: TRBJ2-1; abundance: once; CDR3nt: TGTGCCAGCTCACCTCTATCGCCGGAGACCTACAATGAGCAGTTCTTC; CDR3aa: CASSPLSPETYNEQFF
v_gene: TRBV27; d_gene: .; j_gene: TRBJ1-2; abundance: .; CDR3nt: TGTGCCAGCAGTTTATCCAGGGGAGGTTCATCCGGCTACACCTTC; CDR3aa: CASSLSRGGSSGYTF
v_gene: TRBV5-6; d_gene: .; j_gene: TRBJ1-3; abundance: .; CDR3nt: TGTGCCAGCAGCTTCCGCTACTCTGGAAACACCATATATTTT; CDR3aa: CASSFRYSGNTIYF
v_gene: TRBV28; d_gene: TRBD2; j_gene: TRBJ2-7; abundance: few; CDR3nt: TGTGCCAGCAGCCTCAGACTAGCGGGAGGGTCCTACGAGCAGTACTTC; CDR3aa: CASSLRLAGGSYEQYF
v_gene: TRBV20-1; d_gene: .; j_gene: TRBJ2-1; abundance: .; CDR3nt: TGCAGTGCTTCTTCTTTCCATGAGCAGTTCTTC; CDR3aa: CSASSFHEQFF
v_gene: TRBV5-6; d_gene: .; j_gene: TRBJ2-2; abundance: .; CDR3nt: TGTGCCAGCAGCCGGGGGATCGGGATAACCGGGGAGCTGTTTTTT; CDR3aa: CASSRGIGITGELFF
v_gene: TRBV5-1; d_gene: TRBD2; j_gene: TRBJ2-2; abundance: .; CDR3nt: TGCGCCAGCAAAGAGGGACTAGCGGACACCGGGGAGCTGTTTTTT; CDR3aa: CASKEGLADTGELFF
v_gene: TRBV6-5; d_gene: TRBD1; j_gene: TRBJ1-2; abundance: .; CDR3nt: TGTGCCAGCAGTTACCCGGGACAGGGCTTCTATGGCTACACCTTC; CDR3aa: CASSYPGQGFYGYTF
v_gene: TRBV5-1; d_gene: TRBD1; j_gene: TRBJ2-7; abundance: .; CDR3nt: TGCGCCAGCAGCTCCCAGACAGGGTCCCACGAGCAGTACTTC; CDR3aa: CASSSQTGSHEQYF
v_gene: TRBV7-9; d_gene: TRBD1; j_gene: TRBJ1-1; abundance: .; CDR3nt: TGTGCCAGCAGCGTCGCGACAGGGGGCACTGAAGCTTTCTTT; CDR3aa: CASSVATGGTEAFF
v_gene: TRBV4-3; d_gene: TRBD2; j_gene: TRBJ2-5; abundance: once; CDR3nt: TGCGCCAGCAGCCAAGGGGCACACCCTAGCGGGGGCCCGTACCAAGAGACCCAGTACTTC; CDR3aa: CASSQGAHPSGGPYQETQYF
v_gene: TRBV20-1; d_gene: .; j_gene: TRBJ2-5; abundance: .; CDR3nt: TGCAGTGCTAGGGGGGATCCGCCAAACTTC; CDR3aa: CSARGDPPNF
v_gene: TRBV6-5; d_gene: TRBD1; j_gene: TRBJ1-5; abundance: .; CDR3nt: TGTGCCAGCAGTTATGGACAGGGTTATCAGCCCCAGCATTTT; CDR3aa: CASSYGQGYQPQHF
v_gene: TRBV6-1; d_gene: TRBD1; j_gene: TRBJ1-5; abundance: .; CDR3nt: TGTGCCAGCAACTTTGACAGGGGTCGTCAGCCCCAGCATTTT; CDR3aa: CASNFDRGRQPQHF
v_gene: TRBV7-2; d_gene: .; j_gene: TRBJ1-4; abundance: .; CDR3nt: TGTGCCAGCAGCCTCCGGACTAATGAAAAACTGTTTTTT; CDR3aa: CASSLRTNEKLFF
v_gene: TRBV11-2; d_gene: .; j_gene: TRBJ1-4; abundance: .; CDR3nt: TGTGCCAGCAGCTTAAGCAGCGACGAAAAACTGTTTTTT; CDR3aa: CASSLSSDEKLFF
v_gene: TRBV6-6; d_gene: TRBD1; j_gene: TRBJ1-2; abundance: .; CDR3nt: TGTGCCAGCAGTTACTCGACAGGGGGCAACTATGGCTACACCTTC; CDR3aa: CASSYSTGGNYGYTF
v_gene: TRBV7-2; d_gene: .; j_gene: TRBJ2-7; abundance: once; CDR3nt: TGTGCCAGCAGCTTAGTCCCGGGCGGCTACGAGCAGTACTTC; CDR3aa: CASSLVPGGYEQYF
v_gene: TRBV6-6; d_gene: .; j_gene: TRBJ2-5; abundance: .; CDR3nt: TGTGCCAGCAGTTACGTCACTGAGGGAGTAGAGACCCAGTACTTC; CDR3aa: CASSYVTEGVETQYF